This TCR beta chain derives from a study of OX40 agonist ivuxolimab in advanced cancers. At the level of the study: Patients received ivuxolimab, an agonistic anti-OX40 (CD134) antibody. Mean age around 64 years, range 23 to 79; around 80% male.

Trimming removed 1 base at V and 3 bases at J, with 6 bases between. CDR3 length equals 14 residues. Germline V lookup: CDR1 PRHDT, CDR2 FYEKMQ (reference sequence). Study-wide results and limits: Nonresponders included some who also had low normalized T-cell clonal expansion.

Samples were taken at baseline and on day 1 of cycles 4 and 7. Of note for this clone: Its matching antigen is unknown.

TCRdb's copy holds only in-frame clones and misses some; the assay was immunoSEQ multiplex PCR. The sample lists tens of thousands of clones; around 83% were seen once. J is TRBJ2-2 and V is TRBV13; a possible D gene is TRBD1 (6 bases). The source of this sequence is an adult with an advanced solid tumor such as melanoma, head and neck, liver or kidney cancer. Specimen: CD4+ or CD8+ T cells sorted from blood, collected in a trial of the OX40 agonist ivuxolimab. CDR3 bases: TGTGCCAGCAGCTTAGCAGGGGACACCGGGGAGCTGTTTTTT. This gives the protein CASSLAGDTGELFF.